The source of this T cell receptor beta chain is a study of OX40 agonist ivuxolimab in advanced cancers. The assay was immunoSEQ multiplex PCR, and TCRdb's table has in-frame clones only and misses some. The sample contains roughly 48,000 clones, 85% to 90% of which appear only once. Unmatched junction bases numbered 7, after V lost 5 bases and J lost 4 bases. Per germline, CDR1 MNHEY and CDR2 SMNVEV (reference sequence). The CDR3 runs 15 residues. The TCR was taken from an adult with an advanced solid tumor such as melanoma, head and neck, liver or kidney cancer. The chain recombines TRBV27 with TRBJ1-4, with TRBD1 identical over 7 bases. Sample: CD4+ or CD8+ T cells sorted from blood, taken in a trial of the OX40 agonist ivuxolimab. CDR3 coding DNA: TGTGCCAGCAGTCCTAACAGGGGACTTAATGAAAAACTGTTTTTT. Amino acids: CASSPNRGLNEKLFF.